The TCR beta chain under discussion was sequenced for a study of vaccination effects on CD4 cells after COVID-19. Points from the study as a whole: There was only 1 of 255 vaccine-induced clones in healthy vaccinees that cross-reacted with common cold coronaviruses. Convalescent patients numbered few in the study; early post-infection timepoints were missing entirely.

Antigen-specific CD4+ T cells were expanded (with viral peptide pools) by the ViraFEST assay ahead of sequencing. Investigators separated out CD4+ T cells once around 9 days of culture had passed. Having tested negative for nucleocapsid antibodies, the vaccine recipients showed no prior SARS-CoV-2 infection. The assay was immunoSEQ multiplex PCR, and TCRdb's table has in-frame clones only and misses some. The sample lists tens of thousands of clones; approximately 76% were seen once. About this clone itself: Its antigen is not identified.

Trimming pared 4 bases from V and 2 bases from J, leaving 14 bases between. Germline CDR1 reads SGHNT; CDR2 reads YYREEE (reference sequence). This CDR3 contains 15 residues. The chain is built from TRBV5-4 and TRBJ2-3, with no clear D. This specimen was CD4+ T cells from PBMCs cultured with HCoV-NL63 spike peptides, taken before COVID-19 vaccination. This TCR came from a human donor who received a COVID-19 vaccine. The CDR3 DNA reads TGTGCCAGCAGCGTGATGGGGTCAAACACAGATACGCAGTATTTT. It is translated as CASSVMGSNTDTQYF.